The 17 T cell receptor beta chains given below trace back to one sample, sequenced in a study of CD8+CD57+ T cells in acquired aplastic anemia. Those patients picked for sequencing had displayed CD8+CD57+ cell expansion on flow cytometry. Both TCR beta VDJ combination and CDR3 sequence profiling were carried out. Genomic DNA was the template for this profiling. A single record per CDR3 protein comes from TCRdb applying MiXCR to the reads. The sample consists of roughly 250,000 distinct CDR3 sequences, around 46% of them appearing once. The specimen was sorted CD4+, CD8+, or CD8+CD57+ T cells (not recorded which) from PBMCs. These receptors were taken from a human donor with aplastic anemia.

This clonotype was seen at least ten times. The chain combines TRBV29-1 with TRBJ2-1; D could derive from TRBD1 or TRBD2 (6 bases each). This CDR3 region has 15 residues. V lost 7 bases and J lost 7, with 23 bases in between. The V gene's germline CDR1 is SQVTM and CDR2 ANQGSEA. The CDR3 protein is CSARGGTLSRNEQFF. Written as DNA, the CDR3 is TGCAGCGCCAGGGGCGGGACACTAAGTCGGAATGAGCAGTTCTTC.

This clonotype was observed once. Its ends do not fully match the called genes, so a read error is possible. The DNA for the CDR3 is TGCAGTGCTCGAGATACAGGGGCTTTCTACGAGCAGTACTTC. Protein product: CSARDTGAFYEQYF. This chain uses TRBV20-1 with TRBJ2-5; 7 positions match TRBD1. Matching the DNA end better, TRBJ2-7 makes the J call doubtful. CDR1 is DFQATT and CDR2 is SNEGSKA in the germline V gene (reference sequence). There are 14 residues in the CDR3.

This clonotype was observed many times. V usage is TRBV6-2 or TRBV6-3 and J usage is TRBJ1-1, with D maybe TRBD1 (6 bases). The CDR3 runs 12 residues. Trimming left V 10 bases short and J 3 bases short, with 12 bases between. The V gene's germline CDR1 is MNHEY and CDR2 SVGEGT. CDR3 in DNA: TGTGCCACCGACACAGGGCACACTGAAGCTTTCTTT. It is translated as CATDTGHTEAFF.

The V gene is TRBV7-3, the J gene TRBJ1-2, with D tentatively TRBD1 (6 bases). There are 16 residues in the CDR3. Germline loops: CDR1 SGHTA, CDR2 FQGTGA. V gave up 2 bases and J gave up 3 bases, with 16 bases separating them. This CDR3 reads CASSLSGAGRDYGYTF. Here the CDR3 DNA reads TGTGCCAGCAGCTTATCGGGGGCCGGACGGGACTATGGCTACACCTTC. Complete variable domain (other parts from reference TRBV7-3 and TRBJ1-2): GAGVSQTPSNKVTEKGKYVELRCDPISGHTALYWYRQSLGQGPEFLIYFQGTGAADDSGLPNDRFFAVRPEGSVSTLKIQRTERGDSAVYLCASSLSGAGRDYGYTFGSGTRLTVV.

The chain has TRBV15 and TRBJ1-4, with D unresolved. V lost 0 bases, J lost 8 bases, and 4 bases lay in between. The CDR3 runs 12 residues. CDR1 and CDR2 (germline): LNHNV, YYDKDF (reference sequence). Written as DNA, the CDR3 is TGTGCCACCAGCAGAGATCGAGAAAAACTGTTTTTT. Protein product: CATSRDREKLFF.

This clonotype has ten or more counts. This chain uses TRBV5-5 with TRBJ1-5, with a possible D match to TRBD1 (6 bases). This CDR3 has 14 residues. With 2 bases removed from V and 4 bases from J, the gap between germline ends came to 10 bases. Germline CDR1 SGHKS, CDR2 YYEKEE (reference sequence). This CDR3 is CASSLRQENQPQHF. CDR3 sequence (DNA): TGTGCCAGCAGCTTAAGACAGGAAAATCAGCCCCAGCATTTT.

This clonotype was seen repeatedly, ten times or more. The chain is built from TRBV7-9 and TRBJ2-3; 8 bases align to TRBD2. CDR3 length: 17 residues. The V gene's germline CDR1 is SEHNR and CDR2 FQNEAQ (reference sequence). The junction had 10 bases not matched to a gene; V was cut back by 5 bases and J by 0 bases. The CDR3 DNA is TGTGCCAGCAGCCACTGGGCGGGGGGCCTTAGCACAGATACGCAGTATTTT. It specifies CASSHWAGGLSTDTQYF.

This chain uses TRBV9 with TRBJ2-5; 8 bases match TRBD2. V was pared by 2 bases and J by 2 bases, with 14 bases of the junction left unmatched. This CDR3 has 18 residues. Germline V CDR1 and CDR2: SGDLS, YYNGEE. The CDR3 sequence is CASSVVAGGPLTQETQYF. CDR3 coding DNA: TGTGCCAGCAGCGTTGTCGCGGGGGGACCCTTGACACAAGAGACCCAGTACTTC.

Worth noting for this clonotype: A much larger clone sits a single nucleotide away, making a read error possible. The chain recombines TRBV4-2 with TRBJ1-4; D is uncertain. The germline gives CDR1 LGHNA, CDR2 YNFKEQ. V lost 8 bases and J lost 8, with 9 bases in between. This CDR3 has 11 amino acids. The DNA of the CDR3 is TGTGCCAGCTTGTTCGGAGAAAAACTGTTTTTT. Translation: CASLFGEKLFF.

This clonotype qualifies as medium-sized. The CDR3 nucleotides read TGTGCCAGCAGTGAATCGCCTGAAGAGACCCAGTACTTC. Translating gives CASSESPEETQYF. V is TRBV6-4 and J is TRBJ2-5, with D unresolved. The CDR3 spans 13 residues. Germline-derived CDR1 and CDR2 are MRHNA and SNTAGT. V was shortened by 3 bases and J by 3 bases, with 8 bases between the two germline ends.

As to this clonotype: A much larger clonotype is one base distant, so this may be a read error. CDR3 DNA: TGTGCCAGCAGCTTCGCGACAGTACGCAGCGAGCAGTACTTC. Translated: CASSFATVRSEQYF. The chain couples TRBV5-6 to TRBJ2-7, with a weak D call TRBD1 (5 bases). The length of the CDR3 is 14 residues. V was clipped by 2 bases and J by 6 bases, with 15 bases between them. Per the germline V gene, CDR1 is SGHDT and CDR2 is YYEEEE.

In DNA, the CDR3 is TGTGCCAGTAGGGACAGGGCCCGTAGCCTCTATGGCTACACCTTC. Its protein product is CASRDRARSLYGYTF. The gene calls are TRBV10-3 and TRBJ1-2, with 9 bases fitting TRBD1. This CDR3 has 15 amino acids. With 10 bases clipped from V and 4 bases from J, the junction kept 13 bases outside the gene matches. CDR1 is ENHRY and CDR2 is SYGVKD in the germline V gene.

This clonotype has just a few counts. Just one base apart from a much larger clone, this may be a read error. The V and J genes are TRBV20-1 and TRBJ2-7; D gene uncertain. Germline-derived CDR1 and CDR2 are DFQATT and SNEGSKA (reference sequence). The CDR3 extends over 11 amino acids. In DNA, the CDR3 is TGCAGTGCTAGACAAAACTACGGGCAGTACTTC. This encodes CSARQNYGQYF.

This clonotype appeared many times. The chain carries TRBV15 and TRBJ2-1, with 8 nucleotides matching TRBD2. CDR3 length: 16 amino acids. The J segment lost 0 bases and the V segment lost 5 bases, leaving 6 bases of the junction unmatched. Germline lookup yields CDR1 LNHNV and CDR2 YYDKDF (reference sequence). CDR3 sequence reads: CATSEKRESSYNEQFF. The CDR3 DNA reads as TGTGCCACCAGCGAAAAGCGGGAGAGCTCCTACAATGAGCAGTTCTTC.

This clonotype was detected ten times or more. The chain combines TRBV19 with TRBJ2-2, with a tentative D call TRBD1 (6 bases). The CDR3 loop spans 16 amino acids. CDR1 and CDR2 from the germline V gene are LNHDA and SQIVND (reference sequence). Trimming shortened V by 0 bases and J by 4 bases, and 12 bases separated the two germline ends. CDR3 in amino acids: CASSIDTGRSTGELFF. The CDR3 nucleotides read TGTGCCAGTAGTATAGATACAGGGCGTAGCACCGGGGAGCTGTTTTTT.

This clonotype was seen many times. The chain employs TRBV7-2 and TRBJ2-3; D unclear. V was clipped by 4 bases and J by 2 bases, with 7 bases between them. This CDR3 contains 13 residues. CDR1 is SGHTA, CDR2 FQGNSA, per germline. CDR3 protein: CASSSRYTDTQYF. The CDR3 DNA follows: TGTGCCAGCAGCTCCCGTTACACAGATACGCAGTATTTT.

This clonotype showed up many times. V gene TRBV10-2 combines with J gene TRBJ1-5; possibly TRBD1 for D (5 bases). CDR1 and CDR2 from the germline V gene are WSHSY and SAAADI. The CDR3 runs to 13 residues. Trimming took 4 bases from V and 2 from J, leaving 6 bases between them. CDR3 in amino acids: CASSGGGNQPQHF. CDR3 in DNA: TGCGCCAGCAGTGGAGGGGGCAATCAGCCCCAGCATTTT.